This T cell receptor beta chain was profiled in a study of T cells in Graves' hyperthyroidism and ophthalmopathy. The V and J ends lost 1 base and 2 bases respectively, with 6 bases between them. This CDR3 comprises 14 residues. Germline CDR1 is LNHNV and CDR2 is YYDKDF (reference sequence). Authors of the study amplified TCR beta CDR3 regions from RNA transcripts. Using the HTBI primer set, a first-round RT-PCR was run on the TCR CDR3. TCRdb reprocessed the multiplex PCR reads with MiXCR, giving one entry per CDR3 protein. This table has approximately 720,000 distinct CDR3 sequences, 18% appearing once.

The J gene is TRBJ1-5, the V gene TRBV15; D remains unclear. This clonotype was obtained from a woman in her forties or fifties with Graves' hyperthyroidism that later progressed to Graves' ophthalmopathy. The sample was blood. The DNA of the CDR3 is TGTGCCACCAGCAGAGTAAGGGGCAATCAGCCCCAGCATTTT. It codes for CATSRVRGNQPQHF.